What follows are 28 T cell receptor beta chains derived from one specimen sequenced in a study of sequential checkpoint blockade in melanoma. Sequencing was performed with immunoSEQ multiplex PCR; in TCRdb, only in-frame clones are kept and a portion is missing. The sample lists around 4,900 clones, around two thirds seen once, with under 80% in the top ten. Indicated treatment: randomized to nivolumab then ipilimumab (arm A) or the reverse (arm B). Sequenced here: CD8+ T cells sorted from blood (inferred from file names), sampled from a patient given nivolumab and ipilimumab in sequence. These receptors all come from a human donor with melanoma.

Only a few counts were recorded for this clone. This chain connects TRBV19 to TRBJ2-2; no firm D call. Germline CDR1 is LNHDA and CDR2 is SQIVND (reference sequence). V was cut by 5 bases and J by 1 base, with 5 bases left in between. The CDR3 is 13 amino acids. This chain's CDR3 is CASSLMNTGELFF. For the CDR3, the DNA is TGTGCCAGTAGTCTAATGAACACCGGGGAGCTGTTTTTT.

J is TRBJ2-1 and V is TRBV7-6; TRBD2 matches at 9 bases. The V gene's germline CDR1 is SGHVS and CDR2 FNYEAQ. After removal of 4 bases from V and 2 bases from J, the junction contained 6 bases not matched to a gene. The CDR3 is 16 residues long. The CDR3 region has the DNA TGTGCCAGCAGCTCCCCGGCGGGAGGGGCCTACAATGAGCAGTTCTTC. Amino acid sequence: CASSSPAGGAYNEQFF. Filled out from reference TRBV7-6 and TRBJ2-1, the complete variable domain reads GAGVSQSPRYKVTKRGQDVALRCDPISGHVSLYWYRQALGQGPEFLTYFNYEAQQDKSGLPNDRFSAERPEGSISTLTIQRTEQRDSAMYRCASSSPAGGAYNEQFFGPGTRLTVL.

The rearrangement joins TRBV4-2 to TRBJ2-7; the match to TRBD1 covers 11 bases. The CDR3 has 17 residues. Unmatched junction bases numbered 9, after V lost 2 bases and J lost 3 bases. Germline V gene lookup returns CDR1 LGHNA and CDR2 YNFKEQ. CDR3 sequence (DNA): TGTGCCAGCAGCCAAAAGGGGCCCGGGACAGGGGGCTACGAGCAGTACTTC. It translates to CASSQKGPGTGGYEQYF.

CDR3 DNA: TGTGCCAGCAGCTTAGCGGGGGGGGCGATCCAGTACGAGCAGTACTTC. It specifies CASSLAGGAIQYEQYF. The rearrangement uses TRBV7-6 and TRBJ2-7, with D possibly TRBD2 on 7 matching bases. From germline, CDR1 is SGHVS and CDR2 FNYEAQ. The V end lost 0 bases, the J end lost 4 bases, and 16 bases lay between the germline ends. This CDR3 region has 16 residues. The full variable domain, completed using reference TRBV7-6 and TRBJ2-7, is GAGVSQSPRYKVTKRGQDVALRCDPISGHVSLYWYRQALGQGPEFLTYFNYEAQQDKSGLPNDRFSAERPEGSISTLTIQRTEQRDSAMYRCASSLAGGAIQYEQYFGPGTRLTVT.

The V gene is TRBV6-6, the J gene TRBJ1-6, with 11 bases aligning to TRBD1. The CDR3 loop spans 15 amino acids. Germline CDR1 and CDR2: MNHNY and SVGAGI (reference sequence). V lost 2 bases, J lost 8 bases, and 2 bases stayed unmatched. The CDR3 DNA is TGTGCCAGCAGTTACGGACAGGGGGCATATTCACCCCTCCACTTT. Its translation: CASSYGQGAYSPLHF.

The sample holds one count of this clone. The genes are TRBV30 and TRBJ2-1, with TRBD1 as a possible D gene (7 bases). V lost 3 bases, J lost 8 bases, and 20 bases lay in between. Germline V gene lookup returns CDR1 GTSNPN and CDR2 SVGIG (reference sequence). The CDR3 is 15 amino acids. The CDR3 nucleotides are TGTGCCTGGAGCGACGGTGGGCAGGGGGAGGATGAGCAGTTCTTC. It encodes CAWSDGGQGEDEQFF.

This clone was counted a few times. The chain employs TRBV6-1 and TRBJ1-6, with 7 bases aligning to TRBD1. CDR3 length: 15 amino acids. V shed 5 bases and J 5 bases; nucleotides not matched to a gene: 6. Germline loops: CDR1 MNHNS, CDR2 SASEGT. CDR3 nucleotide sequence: TGTGCCAGCAGTCTAACGACAGGGAATAATTCACCCCTCCACTTT. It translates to CASSLTTGNNSPLHF.

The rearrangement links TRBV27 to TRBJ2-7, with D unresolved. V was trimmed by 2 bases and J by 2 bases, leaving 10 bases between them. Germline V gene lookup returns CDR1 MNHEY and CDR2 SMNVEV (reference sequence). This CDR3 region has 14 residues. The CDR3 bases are TGTGCCAGCAGTTTAGGTCAGTCCCCCTACGAGCAGTACTTC. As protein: CASSLGQSPYEQYF.

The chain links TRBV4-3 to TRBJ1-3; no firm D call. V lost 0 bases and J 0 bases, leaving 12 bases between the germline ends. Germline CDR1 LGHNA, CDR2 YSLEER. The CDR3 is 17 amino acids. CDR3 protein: CASSQDLPGSSGNTIYF. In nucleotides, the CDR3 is TGCGCCAGCAGCCAAGACCTGCCGGGGAGCTCTGGAAACACCATATATTTT.

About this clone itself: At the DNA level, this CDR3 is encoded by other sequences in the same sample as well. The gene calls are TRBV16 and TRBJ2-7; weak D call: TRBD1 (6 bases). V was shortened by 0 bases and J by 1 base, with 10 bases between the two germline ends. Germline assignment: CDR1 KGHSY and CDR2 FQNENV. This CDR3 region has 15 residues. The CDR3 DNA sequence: TGTGCCAGCAGCCAATCGCAGGGGCCGTCCTACGAGCAGTACTTC. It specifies CASSQSQGPSYEQYF.

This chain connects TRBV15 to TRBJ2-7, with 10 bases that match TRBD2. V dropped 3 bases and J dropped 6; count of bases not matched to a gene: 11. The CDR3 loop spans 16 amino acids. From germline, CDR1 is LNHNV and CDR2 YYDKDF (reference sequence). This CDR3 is CATSRESGGAWSEQYF. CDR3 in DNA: TGTGCCACCAGCAGGGAGAGCGGGGGGGCCTGGAGCGAGCAGTACTTC.

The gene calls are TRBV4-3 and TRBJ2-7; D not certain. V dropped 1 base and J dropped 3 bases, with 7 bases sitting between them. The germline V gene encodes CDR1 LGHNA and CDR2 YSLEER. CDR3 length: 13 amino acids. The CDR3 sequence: CASSQVGDYEQYF. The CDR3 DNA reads TGCGCCAGCAGCCAAGTAGGAGACTACGAGCAGTACTTC.

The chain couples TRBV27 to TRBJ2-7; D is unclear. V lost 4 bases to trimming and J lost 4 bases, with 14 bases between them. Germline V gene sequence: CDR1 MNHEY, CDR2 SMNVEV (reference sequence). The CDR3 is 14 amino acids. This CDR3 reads CASSYSTPPYEQYF. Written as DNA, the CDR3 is TGTGCCAGCAGTTATAGTACCCCCCCATACGAGCAGTACTTC.

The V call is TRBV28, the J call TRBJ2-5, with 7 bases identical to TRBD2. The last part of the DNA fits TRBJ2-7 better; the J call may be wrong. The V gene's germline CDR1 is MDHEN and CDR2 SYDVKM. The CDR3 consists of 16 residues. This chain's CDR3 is CASSLLASGHHYEQYF. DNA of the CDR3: TGTGCCAGCAGTTTATTAGCTAGCGGTCACCATTACGAGCAGTACTTC.

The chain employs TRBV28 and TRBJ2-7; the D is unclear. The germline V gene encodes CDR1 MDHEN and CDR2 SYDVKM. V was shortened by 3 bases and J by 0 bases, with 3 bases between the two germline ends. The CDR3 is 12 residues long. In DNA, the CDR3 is TGTGCCAGCAGTTTCTCCTCCTACGAGCAGTACTTC. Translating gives CASSFSSYEQYF.

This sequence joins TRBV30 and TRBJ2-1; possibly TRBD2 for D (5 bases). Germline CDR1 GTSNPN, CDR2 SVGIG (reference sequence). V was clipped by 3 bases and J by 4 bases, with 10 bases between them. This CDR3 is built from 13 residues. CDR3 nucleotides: TGTGCCTGGAGCGCTAGGGAGTACAATGAGCAGTTCTTC. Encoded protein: CAWSAREYNEQFF.

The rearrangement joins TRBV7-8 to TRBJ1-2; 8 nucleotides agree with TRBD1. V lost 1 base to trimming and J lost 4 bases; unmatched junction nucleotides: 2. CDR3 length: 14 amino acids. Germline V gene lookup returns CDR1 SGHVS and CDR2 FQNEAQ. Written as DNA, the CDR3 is TGTGCCAGCAGCTTAGGTGGACAGGGCTATGGCTACACCTTC. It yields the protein CASSLGGQGYGYTF.

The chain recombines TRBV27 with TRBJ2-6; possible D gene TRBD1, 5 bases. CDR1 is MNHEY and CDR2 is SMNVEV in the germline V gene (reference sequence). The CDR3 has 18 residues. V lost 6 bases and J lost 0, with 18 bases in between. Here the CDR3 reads CASSRRQTDLSGANVLTF. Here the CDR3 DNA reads TGTGCCAGCAGCCGCAGACAGACCGATCTCTCTGGGGCCAACGTCCTGACTTTC.

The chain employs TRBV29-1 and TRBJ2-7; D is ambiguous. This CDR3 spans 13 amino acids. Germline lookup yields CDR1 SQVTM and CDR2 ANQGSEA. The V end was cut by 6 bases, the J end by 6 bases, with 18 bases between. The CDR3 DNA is TGCAGCGTAGTGCAACCTACCCTCTCCGAGCAGTACTTC. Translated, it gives CSVVQPTLSEQYF.

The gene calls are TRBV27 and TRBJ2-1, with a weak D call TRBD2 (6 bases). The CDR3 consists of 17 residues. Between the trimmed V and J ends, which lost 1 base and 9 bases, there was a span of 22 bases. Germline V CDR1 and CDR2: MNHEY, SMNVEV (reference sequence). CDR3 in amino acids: CASSLYPLSGVKGEQFF. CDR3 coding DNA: TGTGCCAGCAGTTTATATCCCCTGTCGGGAGTTAAGGGTGAGCAGTTCTTC.

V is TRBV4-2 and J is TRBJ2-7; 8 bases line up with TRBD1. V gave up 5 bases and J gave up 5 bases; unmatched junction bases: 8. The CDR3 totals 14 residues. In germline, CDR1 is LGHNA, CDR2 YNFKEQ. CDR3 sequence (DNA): TGTGCCAGCAGCGCGACAGGGGCAGGGAACGAGCAGTACTTC. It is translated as CASSATGAGNEQYF.

This CDR3 is CASSSELTGPEVEYF. Written as DNA, the CDR3 is TGTGCCAGCAGCTCCGAACTGACAGGGCCCGAGGTAGAGTACTTC. V is TRBV11-2 and J is TRBJ2-7; TRBD1 matches 7 bases. The CDR3 loop spans 15 amino acids. V lost 4 bases to trimming and J lost 11 bases; unmatched junction nucleotides: 17. Germline V gene lookup returns CDR1 SGHAT and CDR2 FQNNGV.

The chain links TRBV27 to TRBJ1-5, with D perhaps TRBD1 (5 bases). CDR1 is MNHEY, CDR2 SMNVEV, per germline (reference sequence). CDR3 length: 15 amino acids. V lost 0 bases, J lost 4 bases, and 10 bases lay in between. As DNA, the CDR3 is TGTGCCAGCAGTTTATCGAGACAGAGTAATCAGCCCCAGCATTTT. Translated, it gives CASSLSRQSNQPQHF.

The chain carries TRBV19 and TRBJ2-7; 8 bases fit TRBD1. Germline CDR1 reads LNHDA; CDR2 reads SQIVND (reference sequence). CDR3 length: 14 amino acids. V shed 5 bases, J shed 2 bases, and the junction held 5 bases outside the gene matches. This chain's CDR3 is CASSLGTGPYEQYF. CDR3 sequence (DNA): TGTGCCAGTAGTTTAGGGACAGGCCCCTACGAGCAGTACTTC.

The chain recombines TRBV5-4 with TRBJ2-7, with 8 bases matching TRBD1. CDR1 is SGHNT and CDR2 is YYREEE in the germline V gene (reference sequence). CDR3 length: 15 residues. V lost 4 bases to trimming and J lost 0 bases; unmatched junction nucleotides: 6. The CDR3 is CASSGGTGNSYEQYF. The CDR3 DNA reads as TGTGCCAGCAGCGGAGGGACAGGAAACTCCTACGAGCAGTACTTC.

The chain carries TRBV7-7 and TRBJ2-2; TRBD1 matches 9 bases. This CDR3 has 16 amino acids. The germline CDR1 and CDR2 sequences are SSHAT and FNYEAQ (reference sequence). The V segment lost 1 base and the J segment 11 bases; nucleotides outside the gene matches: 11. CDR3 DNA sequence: TGTGCCAGCAGCTTAGGCTACGACAGGGGGGTCCCTGAGCTGTTTTTT. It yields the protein CASSLGYDRGVPELFF.

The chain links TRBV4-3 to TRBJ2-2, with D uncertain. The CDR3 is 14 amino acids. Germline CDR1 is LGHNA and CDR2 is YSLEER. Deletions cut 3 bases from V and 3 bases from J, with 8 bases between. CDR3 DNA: TGCGCCAGCAGCCAGTGGGCCGACACCGGGGAGCTGTTTTTT. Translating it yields CASSQWADTGELFF.

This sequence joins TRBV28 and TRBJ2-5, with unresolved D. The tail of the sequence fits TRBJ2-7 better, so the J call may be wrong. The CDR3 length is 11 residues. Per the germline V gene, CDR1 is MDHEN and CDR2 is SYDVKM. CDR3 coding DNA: TGTGCCAGCAGTCCCGAGTACGAGCAGTACTTC. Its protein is CASSPEYEQYF.